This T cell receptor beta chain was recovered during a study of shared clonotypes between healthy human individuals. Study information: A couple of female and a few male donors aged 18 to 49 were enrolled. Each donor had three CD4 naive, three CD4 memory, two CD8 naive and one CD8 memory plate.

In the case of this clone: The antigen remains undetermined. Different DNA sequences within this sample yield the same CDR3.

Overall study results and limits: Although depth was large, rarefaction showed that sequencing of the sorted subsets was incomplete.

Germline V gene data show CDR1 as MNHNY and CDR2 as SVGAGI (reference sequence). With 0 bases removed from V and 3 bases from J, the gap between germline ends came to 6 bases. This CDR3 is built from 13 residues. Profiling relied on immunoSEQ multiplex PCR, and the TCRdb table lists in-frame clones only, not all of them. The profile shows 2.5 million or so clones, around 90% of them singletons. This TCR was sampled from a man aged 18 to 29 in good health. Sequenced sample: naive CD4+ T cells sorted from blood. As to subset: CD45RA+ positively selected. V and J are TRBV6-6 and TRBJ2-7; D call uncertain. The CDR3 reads CASSYSISYEQYF. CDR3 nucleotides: TGTGCCAGCAGTTACTCTATCAGCTACGAGCAGTACTTC.